These 5 T cell receptor beta chains were sequenced from one sample in a study of radiotherapy plus CTLA-4 blockade in lung cancer. Sequencing used immunoSEQ multiplex PCR; TCRdb keeps in-frame clones, though not all of them. The sample yields 75,000 to 100,000 clones, approximately 86% seen once. This material consisted of peripheral blood, taken from a patient treated with radiotherapy plus ipilimumab. The source is a human donor with non-small cell lung cancer that progressed on radiotherapy plus ipilimumab.

This clone appeared a few times. V gene TRBV30 combines with J gene TRBJ2-2; TRBD2 agrees at 14 bases. With 4 bases clipped from V and 0 bases from J, the junction kept 1 base outside the gene matches. Germline CDR1 GTSNPN, CDR2 SVGIG (reference sequence). The CDR3 loop spans 16 amino acids. The CDR3 is CAWKGLAGANTGELFF. Written as DNA, the CDR3 is TGTGCCTGGAAGGGACTAGCGGGAGCGAACACCGGGGAGCTGTTTTTT.

The rearrangement joins TRBV5-1 to TRBJ2-3, with D perhaps TRBD2 (6 bases). The V end lost 7 bases, the J end lost 1 base, and 10 bases lay between the germline ends. The CDR3 is 13 residues long. Per germline, CDR1 SGHRS and CDR2 YFSETQ. CDR3 region: CASAPGGTDTQYF. CDR3 bases: TGCGCCAGCGCCCCGGGGGGCACAGATACGCAGTATTTT.

V and J are TRBV15 and TRBJ1-5, with 9 bases fitting TRBD1. Germline CDR1 LNHNV, CDR2 YYDKDF (reference sequence). With 5 bases clipped from V and 1 base from J, the junction kept 3 bases outside the gene matches. The CDR3 runs to 15 residues. CDR3 bases: TGTGCCACCAGCGGGACAGGGTTCAGCAATCAGCCCCAGCATTTT. Translation: CATSGTGFSNQPQHF.

The V call is TRBV29-1, the J call TRBJ2-5, with D possibly called TRBD1 or TRBD2 (5 bases each). CDR3 length: 12 amino acids. Germline CDR1 SQVTM, CDR2 ANQGSEA. V was cut by 7 bases and J by 4 bases, with 13 bases left in between. The CDR3 sequence: CSALGDRETQYF. The CDR3 bases are TGCAGCGCGTTGGGGGATCGAGAGACCCAGTACTTC. Based on the CDR3 plus reference TRBV29-1 and TRBJ2-5, the full variable domain is SAVISQKPSRDICQRGTSLTIQCQVDSQVTMMFWYRQQPGQSLTLIATANQGSEATYESGFVIDKFPISRPNLTFSTLTVSNMSPEDSSIYLCSALGDRETQYFGPGTRLLVL.

V and J are TRBV10-2 and TRBJ2-5, with 7 positions matching TRBD1. The J call may be incorrect, as the DNA end agrees better with TRBJ2-7. Germline V lookup: CDR1 WSHSY, CDR2 SAAADI. The CDR3 is made up of 14 amino acids. This chain's CDR3 is CASRQGEHFYEQYF. For the CDR3, the DNA is TGCGCCAGTAGGCAGGGGGAACACTTCTACGAGCAGTACTTC.